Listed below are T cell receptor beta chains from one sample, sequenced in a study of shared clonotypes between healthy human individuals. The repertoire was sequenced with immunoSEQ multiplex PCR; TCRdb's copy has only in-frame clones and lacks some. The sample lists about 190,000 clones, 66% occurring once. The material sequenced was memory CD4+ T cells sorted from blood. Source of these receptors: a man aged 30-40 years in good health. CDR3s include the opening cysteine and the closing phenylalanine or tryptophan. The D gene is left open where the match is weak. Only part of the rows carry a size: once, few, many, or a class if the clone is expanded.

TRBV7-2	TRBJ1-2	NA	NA	CASSSATGLRITGYTF	TGTGCCAGCAGCTCGGCAACGGGACTGAGGATCACGGGCTACACCTTC
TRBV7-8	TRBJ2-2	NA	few	CASTNTGELFF	TGTGCCAGCACTAACACCGGGGAGCTGTTTTTT
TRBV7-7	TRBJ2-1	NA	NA	CASSLLAYPDSSYNEQFF	TGTGCTAGCAGCTTATTGGCCTACCCGGACAGTTCCTACAATGAGCAGTTCTTC
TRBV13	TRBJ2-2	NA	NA	CASSLRVDTGELFF	TGTGCCAGCAGCTTAAGAGTCGACACCGGGGAGCTGTTTTTT
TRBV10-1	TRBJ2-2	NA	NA	CASSPLGGRTGELFF	TGCGCCAGCAGTCCTCTAGGGGGGAGGACCGGGGAGCTGTTTTTT
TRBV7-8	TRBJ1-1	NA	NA	CASSRPGLEAFF	TGTGCCAGCAGCAGACCGGGGCTGGAAGCTTTCTTT
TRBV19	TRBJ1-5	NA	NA	CASSIQLSNQPQHF	TGTGCCAGTAGTATTCAGCTTAGCAATCAGCCCCAGCATTTT
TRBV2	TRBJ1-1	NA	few	CASNSLMNTEAFF	TGTGCCAGCAACAGTTTAATGAACACTGAAGCTTTCTTT
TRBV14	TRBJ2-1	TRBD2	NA	CASSSRTSGSEQFF	TGTGCCAGCAGTTCTAGGACTAGCGGGAGTGAGCAGTTCTTC
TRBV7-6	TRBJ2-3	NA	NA	CASSQGVGHTDTQYF	TGTGCCAGCAGCCAAGGGGTTGGCCACACAGATACGCAGTATTTT
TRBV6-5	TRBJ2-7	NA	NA	CASRRAGNSYEQYF	TGTGCCAGCAGGAGGGCGGGTAACTCCTACGAGCAGTACTTC
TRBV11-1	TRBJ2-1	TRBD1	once	CASSLGDRGYNEQFF	TGTGCCAGCAGCTTAGGGGACAGGGGGTACAATGAGCAGTTCTTC
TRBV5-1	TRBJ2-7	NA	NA	CASSLDGRRGRGYF	TGCGCCAGCAGCTTGGACGGGAGACGGGGACGGGGTTACTTC
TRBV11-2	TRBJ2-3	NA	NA	CASSFYGADTQYF	TGTGCCAGCAGCTTCTATGGGGCAGATACGCAGTATTTT
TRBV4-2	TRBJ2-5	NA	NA	CASSHRGVGETQYF	TGTGCCAGCAGCCACAGGGGAGTGGGGGAGACCCAGTACTTC
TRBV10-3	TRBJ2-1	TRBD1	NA	CAISAQDRARNEQFF	TGTGCCATCAGTGCGCAGGACAGGGCCCGTAATGAGCAGTTCTTC
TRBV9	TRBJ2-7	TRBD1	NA	CASSVSSGTGWKYF	TGTGCCAGCAGCGTTTCCTCCGGGACAGGGTGGAAGTACTTC
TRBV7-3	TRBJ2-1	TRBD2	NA	CASSLKGLVTEQFF	TGTGCCAGCAGCTTAAAAGGACTAGTCACTGAGCAGTTCTTC
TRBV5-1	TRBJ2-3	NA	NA	CASSSRPDTDTQYF	TGCGCCAGCAGCTCCCGCCCTGACACAGATACGCAGTATTTT
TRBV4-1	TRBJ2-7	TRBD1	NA	CASSPEPWTGGADYEQYF	TGCGCCAGCAGCCCAGAACCTTGGACAGGGGGCGCTGATTACGAGCAGTACTTC
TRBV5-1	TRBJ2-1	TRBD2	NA	CASSLSGTSAYNEQFF	TGCGCCAGCAGCTTGTCGGGGACTAGCGCCTACAATGAGCAGTTCTTC
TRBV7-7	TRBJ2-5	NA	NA	CASSSNRDGTQYF	TGTGCCAGCAGCTCAAACAGGGATGGGACCCAGTACTTC
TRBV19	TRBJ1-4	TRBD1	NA	CASHPGQHNEKLFF	TGTGCCAGCCACCCGGGACAGCATAATGAAAAACTGTTTTTT
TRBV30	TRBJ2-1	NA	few	CAWSSPGLASYNEQFF	TGTGCCTGGAGTTCTCCGGGACTGGCATCCTACAATGAGCAGTTCTTC
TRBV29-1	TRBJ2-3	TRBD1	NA	CSTLGGTGADTQYF	TGCAGCACCCTGGGGGGGACAGGGGCAGATACGCAGTATTTT
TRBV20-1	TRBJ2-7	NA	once	CSARDPYEQYF	TGCAGTGCTAGGGATCCCTACGAGCAGTACTTC
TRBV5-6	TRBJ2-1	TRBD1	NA	CASSSIPGQGQFF	TGTGCCAGCAGCTCAATTCCCGGACAGGGCCAGTTCTTC
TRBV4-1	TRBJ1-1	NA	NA	CASSQGLMGVGEAFF	TGCGCCAGCAGCCAAGGACTGATGGGGGTGGGTGAAGCTTTCTTT
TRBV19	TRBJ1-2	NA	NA	CASSPPRVAGYTF	TGTGCCAGTAGCCCCCCCAGGGTCGCGGGCTACACCTTC
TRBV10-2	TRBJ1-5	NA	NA	CASRKGPEGGNQPQHF	TGCGCCAGCCGGAAGGGGCCGGAGGGGGGCAATCAGCCCCAGCATTTT
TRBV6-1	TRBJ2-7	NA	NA	CASSPRDRLAYEQYF	TGTGCCAGCAGTCCCCGTGACAGGCTGGCGTACGAGCAGTACTTC
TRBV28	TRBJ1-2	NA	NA	CASSLGRLMGYTF	TGTGCCAGCAGTTTAGGCCGCCTCATGGGCTACACCTTC
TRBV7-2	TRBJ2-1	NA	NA	CASSSEQRNEQFF	TGTGCCAGCAGCTCCGAACAGAGAAATGAGCAGTTCTTC
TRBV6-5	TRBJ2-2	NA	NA	CASTRGVSNTGELFF	TGTGCCAGCACAAGGGGGGTATCGAACACCGGGGAGCTGTTTTTT
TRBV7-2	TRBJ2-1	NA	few	CASTTLRDRGNEQFF	TGTGCCAGCACCACGTTGCGGGACCGAGGAAATGAGCAGTTCTTC
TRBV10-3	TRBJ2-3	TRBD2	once	CAISRLAGAADTQYF	TGTGCCATCAGTCGCCTAGCGGGAGCGGCAGATACGCAGTATTTT